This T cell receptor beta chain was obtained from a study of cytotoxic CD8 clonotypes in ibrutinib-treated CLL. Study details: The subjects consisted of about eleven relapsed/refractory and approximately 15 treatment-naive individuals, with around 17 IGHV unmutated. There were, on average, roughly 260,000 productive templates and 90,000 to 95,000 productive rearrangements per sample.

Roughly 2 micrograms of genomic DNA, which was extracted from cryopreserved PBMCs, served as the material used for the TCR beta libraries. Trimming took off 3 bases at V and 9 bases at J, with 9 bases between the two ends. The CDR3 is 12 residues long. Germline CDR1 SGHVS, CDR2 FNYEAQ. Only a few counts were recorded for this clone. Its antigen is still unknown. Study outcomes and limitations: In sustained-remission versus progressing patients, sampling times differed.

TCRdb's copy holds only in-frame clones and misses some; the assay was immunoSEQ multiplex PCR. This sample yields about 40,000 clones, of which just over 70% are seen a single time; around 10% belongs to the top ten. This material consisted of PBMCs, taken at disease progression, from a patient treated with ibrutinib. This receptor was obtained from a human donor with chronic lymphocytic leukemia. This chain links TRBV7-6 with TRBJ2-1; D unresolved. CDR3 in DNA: TGTGCCAGCAGCTTCGAGTATACTGAGCAGTTCTTC. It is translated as CASSFEYTEQFF.